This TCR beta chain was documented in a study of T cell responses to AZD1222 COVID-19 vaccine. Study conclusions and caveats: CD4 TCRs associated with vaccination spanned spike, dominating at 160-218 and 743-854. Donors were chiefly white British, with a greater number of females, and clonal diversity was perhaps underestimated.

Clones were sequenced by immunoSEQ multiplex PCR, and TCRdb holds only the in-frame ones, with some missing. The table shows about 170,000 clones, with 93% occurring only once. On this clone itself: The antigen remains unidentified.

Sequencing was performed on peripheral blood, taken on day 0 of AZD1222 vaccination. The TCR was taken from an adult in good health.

The CDR3 bases are TGTGCCAGCAGCGCCCATGGGGTCGGCTATGGCTACACCTTC. Translating gives CASSAHGVGYGYTF. The V gene is TRBV7-9, the J gene TRBJ1-2; unclear D gene. Deletions cut 5 bases from V and 4 bases from J, with 14 bases between. Germline V gene lookup returns CDR1 SEHNR and CDR2 FQNEAQ (reference sequence). The CDR3 extends over 14 amino acids.